Listed below are T cell receptor beta chains from one sample, sequenced in a study of blood T cell repertoires in COVID-19. Sequenced by immunoSEQ multiplex PCR; TCRdb stores in-frame clones only, minus some. This table holds over 200,000 clones, 87% found once. Sequencing used peripheral blood. These receptors all stem from a woman younger than 30 who had recovered from COVID-19. Both conserved end residues are part of each CDR3. D genes are given only for firm matches. A row's size may be missing; if present it is once, few, many or a size class.

cdr3_aa cdr3_nt j_call clone_size v_call d_call
CASSPLEAQYF TGTGCCAGCAGCCCCCTTGAAGCGCAGTACTTC TRBJ2-7 NA TRBV7-2 NA
CASSLTLRYYNEQFF TGTGCCAGCAGCTTGACTCTCAGGTACTACAATGAGCAGTTCTTC TRBJ2-1 NA TRBV5-5 NA
CASSDGLAYNEQFF TGTGCCAGCAGCGACGGACTAGCCTACAATGAGCAGTTCTTC TRBJ2-1 NA TRBV7-2 TRBD2
CASSYSSQETQYF TGTGCCAGCAGCTATTCATCCCAAGAGACCCAGTACTTC TRBJ2-5 once TRBV7-9 NA
CASSPRLASGGREQYF TGTGCCAGCAGCCCAAGACTAGCGAGTGGGGGACGCGAGCAGTACTTC TRBJ2-7 NA TRBV7-2 TRBD2
CASSIRQGVANTGELFF TGTGCCAGCAGCATCCGCCAGGGGGTAGCGAACACCGGGGAGCTGTTTTTT TRBJ2-2 NA TRBV9 TRBD1
CASSFGGEQYF TGTGCCAGCAGTTTTGGGGGGGAGCAGTACTTC TRBJ2-7 NA TRBV12-3/TRBV12-4 NA
CASKTSYGTDTQYF TGTGCCAGTAAGACTAGCTATGGCACAGATACGCAGTATTTT TRBJ2-3 NA TRBV19 TRBD2
CASSKYRQATHNQPQHF TGTGCCAGCAGCAAATACCGACAGGCAACCCACAATCAGCCCCAGCATTTT TRBJ1-5 NA TRBV7-6 NA
CASSALTGVVLNEQYF TGTGCCAGCAGTGCCTTGACCGGGGTGGTACTAAACGAGCAGTACTTC TRBJ2-7 NA TRBV6-1 NA
CAISAGLNNQETQYF TGTGCCATCAGTGCGGGACTGAACAACCAAGAGACCCAGTACTTC TRBJ2-5 NA TRBV10-3 NA
CASSEAGRDYGYTF TGTGCCAGCAGTGAAGCTGGCCGGGACTATGGCTACACCTTC TRBJ1-2 NA TRBV6-1 NA
CASSLAPSGAYEQYF TGTGCCAGCAGCTTGGCCCCTAGCGGCGCCTACGAGCAGTACTTC TRBJ2-7 NA TRBV5-4 TRBD2
CASSLGGLVEQFF TGCGCCAGCAGCTTGGGGGGACTAGTTGAGCAGTTCTTC TRBJ2-1 NA TRBV5-1 TRBD2
CASSFRRAEDYGYTF TGTGCCAGCAGCTTCCGAAGGGCGGAGGACTATGGCTACACCTTC TRBJ1-2 NA TRBV5-8 NA
CASSVGSGSGTDTQYF TGTGCCAGCAGCGTAGGGAGTGGGTCAGGGACAGATACGCAGTATTTT TRBJ2-3 NA TRBV9 NA
CASSPLAGGGEQFF TGTGCCAGCTCTCCACTAGCGGGAGGCGGTGAGCAGTTCTTC TRBJ2-1 NA TRBV6-5 TRBD2
CASSSGTGPYGYTF TGTGCCAGCAGCTCGGGGACAGGGCCCTATGGCTACACCTTC TRBJ1-2 NA TRBV5-6 TRBD1
CASRLAGAGEQFF TGTGCCAGCAGACTGGCGGGGGCGGGTGAGCAGTTCTTC TRBJ2-1 NA TRBV19 NA
CASSSTTGAVNQPQHF TGTGCCAGCAGCTCAACCACAGGGGCGGTCAATCAGCCCCAGCATTTT TRBJ1-5 NA TRBV7-9 TRBD1
CASRAGVGTGELFF TGTGCCAGCAGGGCGGGAGTCGGGACCGGGGAGCTGTTTTTT TRBJ2-2 once TRBV7-6 TRBD2
CASSLQNEQYF TGTGCCAGCAGCTTACAGAACGAGCAGTACTTC TRBJ2-7 NA TRBV7-9 NA
CSVVGLISYNEQFF TGCAGCGTTGTTGGTCTAATCTCCTACAATGAGCAGTTCTTC TRBJ2-1 NA TRBV29-1 NA
CARSSDRGGLLRFF TGTGCCAGAAGCTCGGACAGGGGCGGACTCTTGAGGTTCTTC TRBJ2-1 NA TRBV5-3 TRBD1
CASSHRRLAGITGELFF TGTGCCAGCAGCCATCGAAGACTAGCGGGAATCACCGGGGAGCTGTTTTTT TRBJ2-2 NA TRBV3-1/TRBV3-2 TRBD2
CASSPGNEQYF TGTGCCAGCAGTCCCGGTAACGAGCAGTACTTC TRBJ2-7 NA TRBV27 NA
CASSLGQRGADTQYF TGTGCCAGCAGCTTGGGACAGAGGGGCGCAGATACGCAGTATTTT TRBJ2-3 NA TRBV13 TRBD1
CASSTWGGSSDTQYF TGTGCCAGCTCGACCTGGGGCGGGAGCTCAGATACGCAGTATTTT TRBJ2-3 NA TRBV9 TRBD2
CAWSVWDRENIQYF TGTGCCTGGAGTGTTTGGGACAGGGAAAACATTCAGTACTTC TRBJ2-4 NA TRBV30 TRBD1